This T cell receptor (beta chain) derives from a study of blood T cell repertoires in COVID-19. Study as a whole: Samples taken during acute and convalescent COVID-19 were collected in the United States, Italy and Spain. In each case, the material was cDNA or gDNA derived from T cells, B-cell-depleted T cells, or PBMCs.

CDR1 GTSNPN and CDR2 SVGIG come from the germline V gene (reference sequence). The CDR3 contains 14 residues. Trimming took 2 bases from V and 4 from J; bases not matched to a gene: 5. Original handling: Amplification of reference gene primers provided the estimated nucleated cell counts. TCRdb keeps only in-frame clones here, not all; method: immunoSEQ multiplex PCR. That table gives V, J and clone size, and the DNA gave D and trimming. The sample lists about 230,000 clones; around four fifths were seen once. The source is a woman between 65 and 79 years old with active or convalescent COVID-19. Sequencing input: peripheral blood. The chain joins TRBV30 to TRBJ2-3; 8 nucleotides line up with TRBD2. CDR3 sequence reads: CAWSNGGGSDTQYF. The DNA of the CDR3 is TGTGCCTGGAGTAACGGGGGGGGATCAGATACGCAGTATTTT.